This T cell receptor beta chain was recovered during a study of CD8 T cells in Susac syndrome. An amount of RNA that ranged from about 0.45 to 1 ug was reverse transcribed with random hexamers. Multiplex PCR with immunoSEQ amplified the TCR beta CDR3 across 54 Vbeta and 13 Jbeta. In TCRdb, the immunoSEQ multiplex PCR reads were re-called with MiXCR into one record per CDR3 protein. The sample lists fewer than 350,000 distinct CDR3 sequences; about 90% were seen once. The germline V and J ends were trimmed by 10 bases and 3 bases, with 12 bases remaining between them. The germline gives CDR1 SEHNR, CDR2 FQNEAQ (reference sequence). The CDR3 loop spans 12 amino acids. High-throughput TCR beta sequencing covered peripheral CD8+ and CD4+ T cells.

The TCR was taken from a human donor with multiple sclerosis. Sequencing was performed on CD4+ T cells from PBMCs. V is TRBV7-9 and J is TRBJ1-1; no reliable D call. CDR3 sequence reads: CATSITDTEAFF. The CDR3, as DNA: TGTGCCACCAGTATTACGGACACTGAAGCTTTCTTT.